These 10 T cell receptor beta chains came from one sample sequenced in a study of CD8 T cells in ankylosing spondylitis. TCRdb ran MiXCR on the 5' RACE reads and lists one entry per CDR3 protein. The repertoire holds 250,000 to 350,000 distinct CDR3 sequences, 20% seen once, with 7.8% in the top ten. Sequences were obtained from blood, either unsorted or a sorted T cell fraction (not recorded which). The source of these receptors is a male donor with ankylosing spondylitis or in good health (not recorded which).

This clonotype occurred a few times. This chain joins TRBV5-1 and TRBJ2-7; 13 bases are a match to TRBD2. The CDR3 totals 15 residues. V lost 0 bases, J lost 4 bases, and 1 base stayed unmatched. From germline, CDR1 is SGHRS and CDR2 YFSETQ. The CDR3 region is CASSLGTSGGYEQYV. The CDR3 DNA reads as TGCGCCAGCAGCTTGGGGACTAGCGGGGGTTACGAGCAGTACGTC.

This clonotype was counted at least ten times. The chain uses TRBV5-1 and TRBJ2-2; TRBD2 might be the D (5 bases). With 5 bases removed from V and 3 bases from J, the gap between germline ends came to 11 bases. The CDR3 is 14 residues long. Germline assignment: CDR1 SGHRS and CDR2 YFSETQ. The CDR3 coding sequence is TGCGCCAGCAGGGGGAGACCTGACACCGGGGAGCTGTTTTTT. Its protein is CASRGRPDTGELFF.

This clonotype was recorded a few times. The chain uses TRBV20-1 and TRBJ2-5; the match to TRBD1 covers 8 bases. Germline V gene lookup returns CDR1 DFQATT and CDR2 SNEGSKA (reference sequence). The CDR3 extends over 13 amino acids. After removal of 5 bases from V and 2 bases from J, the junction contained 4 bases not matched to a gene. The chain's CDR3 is CSAAQGVQETQYF. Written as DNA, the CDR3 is TGCAGTGCTGCACAGGGGGTACAAGAGACCCAGTACTTC.

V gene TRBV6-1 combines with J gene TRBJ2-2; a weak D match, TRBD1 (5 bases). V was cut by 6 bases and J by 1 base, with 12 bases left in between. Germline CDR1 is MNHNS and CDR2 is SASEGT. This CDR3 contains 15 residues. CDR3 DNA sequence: TGTGCCAGCAGAGGGGATCGGGTGAACACCGGGGAGCTGTTTTTT. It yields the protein CASRGDRVNTGELFF.

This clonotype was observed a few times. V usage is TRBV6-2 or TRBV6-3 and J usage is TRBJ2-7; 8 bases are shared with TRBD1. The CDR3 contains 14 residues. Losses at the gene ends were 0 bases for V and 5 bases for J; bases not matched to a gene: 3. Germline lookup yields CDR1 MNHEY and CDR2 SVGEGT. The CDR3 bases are TGTGCCAGCAGTTACTCCAGACAGGGGAACGAGCAGTACGTC. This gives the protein CASSYSRQGNEQYV.

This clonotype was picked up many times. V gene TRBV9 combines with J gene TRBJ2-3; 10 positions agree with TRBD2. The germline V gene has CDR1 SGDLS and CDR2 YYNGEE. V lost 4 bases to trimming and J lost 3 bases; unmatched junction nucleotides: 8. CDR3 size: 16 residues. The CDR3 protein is CASSTSSSGRTDTQYF. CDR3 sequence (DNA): TGTGCCAGCAGCACCAGTTCTAGCGGGAGAACAGATACGCAGTATTTT. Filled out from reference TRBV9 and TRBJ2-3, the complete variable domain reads DSGVTQTPKHLITATGQRVTLRCSPRSGDLSVYWYQQSLDQGLQFLIQYYNGEERAKGNILERFSAQQFPDLHSELNLSSLELGDSALYFCASSTSSSGRTDTQYFGPGTRLTVL.

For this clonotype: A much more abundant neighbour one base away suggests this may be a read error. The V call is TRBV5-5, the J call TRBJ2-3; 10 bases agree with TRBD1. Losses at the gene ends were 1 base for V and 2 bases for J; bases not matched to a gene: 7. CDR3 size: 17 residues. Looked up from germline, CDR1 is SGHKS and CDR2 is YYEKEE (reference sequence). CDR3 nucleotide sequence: TGTGCCAGCAGCTTGACCTCCGGGACAGGGGCCACAGATACGCAGTATTTT. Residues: CASSLTSGTGATDTQYF. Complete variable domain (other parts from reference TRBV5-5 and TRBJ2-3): DAGVTQSPTHLIKTRGQQVTLRCSPISGHKSVSWYQQVLGQGPQFIFQYYEKEERGRGNFPDRFSARQFPNYSSELNVNALLLGDSALYLCASSLTSGTGATDTQYFGPGTRLTVL.

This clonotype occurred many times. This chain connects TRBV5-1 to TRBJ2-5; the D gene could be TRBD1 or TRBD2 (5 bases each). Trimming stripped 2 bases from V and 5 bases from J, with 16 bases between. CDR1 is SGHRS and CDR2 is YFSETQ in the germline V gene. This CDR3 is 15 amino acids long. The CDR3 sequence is CASSLAGAGRETQYF. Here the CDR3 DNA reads TGCGCCAGCAGCTTAGCCGGGGCAGGGCGGGAGACCCAGTACTTC.

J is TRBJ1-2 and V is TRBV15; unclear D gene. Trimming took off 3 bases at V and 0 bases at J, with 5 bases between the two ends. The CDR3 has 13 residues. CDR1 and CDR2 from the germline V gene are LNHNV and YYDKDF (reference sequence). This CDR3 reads CATSSRPNYGYTF. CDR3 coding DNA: TGTGCCACCAGCAGCCGGCCTAACTATGGCTACACCTTC.

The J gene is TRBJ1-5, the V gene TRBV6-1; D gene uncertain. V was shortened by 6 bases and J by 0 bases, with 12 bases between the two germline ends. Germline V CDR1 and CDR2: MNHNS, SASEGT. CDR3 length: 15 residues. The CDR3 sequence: CASSRLRDSNQPQHF. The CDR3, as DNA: TGTGCCAGCAGCCGACTCCGGGATAGCAATCAGCCCCAGCATTTT.